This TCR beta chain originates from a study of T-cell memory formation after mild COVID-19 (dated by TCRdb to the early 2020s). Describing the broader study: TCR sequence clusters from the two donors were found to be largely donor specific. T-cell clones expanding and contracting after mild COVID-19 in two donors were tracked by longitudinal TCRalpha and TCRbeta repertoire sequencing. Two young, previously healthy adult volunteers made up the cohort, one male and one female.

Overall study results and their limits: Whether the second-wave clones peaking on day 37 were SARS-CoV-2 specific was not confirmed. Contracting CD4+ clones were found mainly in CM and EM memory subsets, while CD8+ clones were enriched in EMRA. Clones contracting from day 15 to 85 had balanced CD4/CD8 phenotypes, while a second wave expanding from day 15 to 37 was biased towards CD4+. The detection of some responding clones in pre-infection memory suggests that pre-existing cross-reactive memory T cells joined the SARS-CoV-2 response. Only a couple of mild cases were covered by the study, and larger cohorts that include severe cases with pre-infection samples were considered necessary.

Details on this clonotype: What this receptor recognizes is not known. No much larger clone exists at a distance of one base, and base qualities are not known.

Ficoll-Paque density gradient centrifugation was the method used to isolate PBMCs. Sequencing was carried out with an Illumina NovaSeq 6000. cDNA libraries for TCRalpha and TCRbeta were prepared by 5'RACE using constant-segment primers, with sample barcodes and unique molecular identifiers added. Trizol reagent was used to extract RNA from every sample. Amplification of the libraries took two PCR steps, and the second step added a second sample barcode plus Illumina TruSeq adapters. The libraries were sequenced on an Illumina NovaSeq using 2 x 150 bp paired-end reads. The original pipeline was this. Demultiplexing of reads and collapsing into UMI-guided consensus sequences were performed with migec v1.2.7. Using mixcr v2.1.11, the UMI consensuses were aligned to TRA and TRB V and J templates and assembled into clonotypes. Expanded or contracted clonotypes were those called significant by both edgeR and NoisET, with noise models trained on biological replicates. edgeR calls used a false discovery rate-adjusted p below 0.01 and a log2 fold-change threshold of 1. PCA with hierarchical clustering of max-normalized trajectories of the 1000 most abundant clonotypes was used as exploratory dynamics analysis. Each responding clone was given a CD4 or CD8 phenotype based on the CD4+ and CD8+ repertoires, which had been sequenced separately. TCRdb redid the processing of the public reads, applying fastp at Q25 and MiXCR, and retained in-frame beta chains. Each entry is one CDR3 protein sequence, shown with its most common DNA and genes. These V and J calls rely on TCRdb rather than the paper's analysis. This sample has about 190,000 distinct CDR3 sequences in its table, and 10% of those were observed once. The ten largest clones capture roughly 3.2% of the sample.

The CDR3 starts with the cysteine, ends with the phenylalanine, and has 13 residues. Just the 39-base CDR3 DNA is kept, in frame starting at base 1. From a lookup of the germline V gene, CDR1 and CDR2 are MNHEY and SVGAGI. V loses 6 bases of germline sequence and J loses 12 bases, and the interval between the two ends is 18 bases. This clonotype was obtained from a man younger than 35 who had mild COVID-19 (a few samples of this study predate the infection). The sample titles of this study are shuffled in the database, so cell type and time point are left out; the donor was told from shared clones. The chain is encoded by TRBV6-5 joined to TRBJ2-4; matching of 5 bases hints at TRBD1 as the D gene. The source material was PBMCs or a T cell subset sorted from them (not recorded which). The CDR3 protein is CASRSLKGSPQYF. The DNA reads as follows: TGTGCCAGCAGATCACTGAAGGGGTCCCCTCAGTACTTC.